The following is a TCR beta chain sequence with its context. Its target is not known. A junction end diverges from the germline sequence, so it may reflect a read error. The sample holds other DNA sequences that translate to the same CDR3. The entry originates in a study of T cell clonality in common variable immunodeficiency. Control and CVID samples contributed equal amounts of genomic DNA. Clones were sequenced by immunoSEQ multiplex PCR, and TCRdb holds only the in-frame ones, with some missing. Singletons are absent from the sample, which has approximately 46,000 clones. Study results and caveats: CVID subjects shared fewer TCRbeta clones than healthy controls did. In common variable immunodeficiency, TCR beta chains reportedly carried fewer deletions and N-nucleotide insertions.

Donors gave about 5 to 8.5 ml heparinized peripheral whole blood. Specimen: peripheral blood mononuclear cells. This TCR came from a person aged 18 to 70 in good health.

The CDR3: CASSPDRLSGNTIYF. The CDR3 bases that were read are TGTGCCAGCTCACCCGACAGACTCTCTGGAAACACA. V gene TRBV18 combines with J gene TRBJ1-3; a possible D gene is TRBD1 (5 bases). The missing CDR3 end, 3 residues past where the read stops, is filled in from the germline J gene. The length of the CDR3 is 15 residues. Germline CDR1 reads KGHSH; CDR2 reads LQKENI.